The present T cell receptor beta chain was sequenced within a study of blood T cell repertoires in COVID-19. V was pared by 6 bases and J by 3 bases, with 15 bases between. Germline-derived CDR1 and CDR2 are SGDLS and YYNGEE. The CDR3 contains 14 residues. Clones were read by immunoSEQ multiplex PCR, and TCRdb kept only the in-frame ones, dropping some. The repertoire holds under 250,000 clones, with just under 85% as singletons. This sequence joins TRBV9 and TRBJ1-1; no definite D call. This receptor was identified in a woman in her fifties or sixties with active or convalescent COVID-19. Sequenced: peripheral blood. CDR3 in amino acids: CASKRALGDTEAFF. The CDR3 bases are TGTGCCAGCAAACGTGCCCTCGGGGACACTGAAGCTTTCTTT.